This TCR beta chain derives from a study of cytomegalovirus exposure and HLA in healthy donors. The PCR ran on 60 Vbeta and 13 Jbeta primers. The repertoire was sequenced with immunoSEQ multiplex PCR; TCRdb's copy has only in-frame clones and lacks some. This sample has about 190,000 clones, with around 83% found just once. V was clipped by 8 bases and J by 4 bases, with 17 bases between them. CDR3 length: 15 residues. Germline CDR1 reads SGHAT; CDR2 reads FQDESV (reference sequence). Sequenced input: PBMCs. The chain combines TRBV11-1 with TRBJ2-2, with D perhaps TRBD2 (5 bases). This receptor was obtained from a woman between 18 and 29 years old in good health and CMV-seronegative. The CDR3 nucleotides are TGTGCCAGCGGCACGGGATACTCCTCCACCGGGGAGCTGTTTTTT. It yields the protein CASGTGYSSTGELFF.